In its sample, the clone carrying this TCR beta chain was seen many times. What it binds is not known. The entry originates in a study of T cells in Graves' hyperthyroidism and ophthalmopathy. Study-wide results and limits: Separating ophthalmopathy from stable hyperthyroidism was achieved by a 13 V-J model. Ophthalmopathy was predicted by the model a median of 6.5 months ahead of onset.

Diagnosing involved the use of clinical symptoms, serum thyroxine and TRAb, thyroid ultrasound and orbital computed tomography. Trimming cost V 7 bases and J 3 bases, with 15 bases left between them. The CDR3 sequence is 15 residues long. The germline V gene has CDR1 MRHNA and CDR2 SNTAGT. RNA transcripts were the template for amplifying TCR beta CDR3 regions. HTBI primers were the set used in a first-round RT-PCR of the TCR CDR3. MiXCR, run by TCRdb on the multiplex PCR reads, gives a single entry per CDR3 protein. The table shows 530,000 or so distinct CDR3 sequences, with 35% to 55% occurring only once.

Sequencing input: peripheral blood or thyroid tissue (not recorded which). This sequence was found in a woman between 18 and 29 years old with Graves' hyperthyroidism. The V and J genes are TRBV6-4 and TRBJ2-2; no clear D. The CDR3 protein is CASKNGAADTGELFF. The DNA of the CDR3 is TGTGCCAGCAAGAATGGAGCTGCGGACACCGGGGAGCTGTTTTTT.